This passage covers 30 T cell receptor beta chains from one sample sequenced in a study of T cells in Graves' hyperthyroidism and ophthalmopathy. The source material, RNA transcripts, was used to amplify TCR beta CDR3 regions. Carried out on the TCR CDR3, a first-round RT-PCR used the HTBI primer set. MiXCR was run by TCRdb on the multiplex PCR reads, yielding one entry per CDR3 protein. The sample records about 580,000 distinct CDR3 sequences, around 45% being singletons. The sequencing input was peripheral blood or thyroid tissue (not recorded which). The receptors stem from a woman between 18 and 30 years old with Graves' hyperthyroidism.

V gene TRBV5-1 combines with J gene TRBJ1-1, with D hard to call. The CDR3 extends over 14 amino acids. Trimming left V 7 bases short and J 2 bases short, with 15 bases between. The germline CDR1 and CDR2 sequences are SGHRS and YFSETQ. CDR3 residues: CASFGGPINTEAFF. Written as DNA, the CDR3 is TGCGCCAGCTTCGGAGGCCCCATAAACACTGAAGCTTTCTTT.

The rearrangement links TRBV15 to TRBJ1-2; 8 bases line up with TRBD1. In germline, CDR1 is LNHNV, CDR2 YYDKDF (reference sequence). V lost 2 bases to trimming and J lost 7 bases; unmatched junction nucleotides: 3. The CDR3 contains 13 residues. DNA of the CDR3: TGTGCCACCAGCAGACCGGACAGGGCTGGCTACACCTTC. It translates to CATSRPDRAGYTF.

A single count supports this clonotype. The rearrangement links TRBV7-6 to TRBJ2-5, with D perhaps TRBD2 (5 bases). Between the trimmed V and J ends, which lost 6 bases and 2 bases, there was a span of 13 bases. Germline loops: CDR1 SGHVS, CDR2 FNYEAQ. There are 14 residues in the CDR3. The CDR3 bases are TGTGCCAGCAGAAGGTCGCCGGGGCAAGAGACCCAGTACTTC. Amino acids: CASRRSPGQETQYF.

The rearrangement links TRBV7-2 to TRBJ2-2; 7 bases align to TRBD1. CDR1 is SGHTA, CDR2 FQGNSA, per germline. The CDR3 contains 15 residues. V dropped 5 bases and J dropped 5; count of bases not matched to a gene: 8. The CDR3 coding sequence is TGTGCCAGCAGCCAAGAGGGGGCGAGGACCGGGGAGCTGTTTTTT. Residues: CASSQEGARTGELFF.

The chain uses TRBV11-2 and TRBJ2-5; 12 positions match TRBD2. The CDR3 covers 15 residues. Germline assignment: CDR1 SGHAT and CDR2 FQNNGV. V was pared by 6 bases and J by 2 bases, with 4 bases of the junction left unmatched. The CDR3 bases are TGTGCCAGCAGGGCTAGCGGGAGGGGTCAAGAGACCCAGTACTTC. It is translated as CASRASGRGQETQYF. The full variable domain, with the rest looked up from reference TRBV11-2 and TRBJ2-5, is EAGVAQSPRYKIIEKRQSVAFWCNPISGHATLYWYQQILGQGPKLLIQFQNNGVVDDSQLPKDRFSAERLKGVDSTLKIQPAKLEDSAVYLCASRASGRGQETQYFGPGTRLLVL.

The rearrangement links TRBV7-3 to TRBJ1-5, with D unclear. CDR1 is SGHTA and CDR2 is FQGTGA in the germline V gene. CDR3 length: 15 amino acids. V was trimmed by 0 bases and J by 14 bases, leaving 20 bases between them. CDR3 in DNA: TGTGCCAGCAGCTTAACCGGACTAGCGGGAACCTCCGAGCATTTT. Amino acids: CASSLTGLAGTSEHF. The complete variable domain, with remaining parts taken from reference TRBV7-3 and TRBJ1-5, reads GAGVSQTPSNKVTEKGKYVELRCDPISGHTALYWYRQSLGQGPEFLIYFQGTGAADDSGLPNDRFFAVRPEGSVSTLKIQRTERGDSAVYLCASSLTGLAGTSEHFGDGTRLSIL.

The chain carries TRBV19 and TRBJ2-5; no reliable D call. Trimming shortened V by 3 bases and J by 1 base, and 15 bases separated the two germline ends. Germline V gene sequence: CDR1 LNHDA, CDR2 SQIVND (reference sequence). The CDR3 has 16 residues. This chain's CDR3 is CASSIGGSGPQETQYF. CDR3 bases: TGTGCCAGTAGTATCGGCGGTTCTGGCCCCCAAGAGACCCAGTACTTC.

This clonotype showed up many times. DNA of the CDR3: TGTGCCAGCAGCCCGACAGGGCGGAACACTGAAGCTTTCTTT. This encodes CASSPTGRNTEAFF. The chain is built from TRBV9 and TRBJ1-1, with 7 bases identical to TRBD1. The CDR3 is 14 residues long. V lost 4 bases to trimming and J lost 1 base; unmatched junction nucleotides: 4. Germline lookup yields CDR1 SGDLS and CDR2 YYNGEE.

This chain links TRBV10-3 with TRBJ1-2; TRBD1 matches at 7 bases. This CDR3 comprises 11 residues. The V segment lost 8 bases and the J segment 8 bases; nucleotides outside the gene matches: 5. In germline, CDR1 is ENHRY, CDR2 SYGVKD. The CDR3 DNA is TGTGCCATCGAACTGACAGGGGGCTACACCTTC. It yields the protein CAIELTGGYTF.

In the case of this clonotype: This is likely a read error, given that the CDR3 carries no conserved phenylalanine or tryptophan at its end. The chain recombines TRBV29-1 with TRBJ1-1; tentative D call: TRBD1 (6 bases). This CDR3 is built from 10 residues. The V end was cut by 3 bases, the J end by 11 bases, with 10 bases between. Germline V lookup: CDR1 SQVTM, CDR2 ANQGSEA. CDR3 nucleotides: TGCAGCGTTGAGATGCAGGGGGCTTTCTAT. Protein sequence: CSVEMQGAFY.

V and J are TRBV7-9 and TRBJ2-7; 14 nucleotides match TRBD2. The CDR3 has 13 residues. The V and J ends lost 10 bases and 7 bases, in that order; junction bases with no gene match: 6. Germline V gene data show CDR1 as SEHNR and CDR2 as FQNEAQ (reference sequence). The CDR3 DNA follows: TGTGCCACCGCTGGGACTAGCGGGAGTGAGCAGTACTTC. This gives the protein CATAGTSGSEQYF. The full variable domain, completed using reference TRBV7-9 and TRBJ2-7, is DTGVSQNPRHKITKRGQNVTFRCDPISEHNRLYWYRQTLGQGPEFLTYFQNEAQLEKSRLLSDRFSAERPKGSFSTLEIQRTEQGDSAMYLCATAGTSGSEQYFGPGTRLTVT.

This clonotype turned up a few times. J is TRBJ2-1 and V is TRBV10-3; no clear D. CDR1 is ENHRY and CDR2 is SYGVKD in the germline V gene. CDR3 length equals 12 residues. V shed 1 base and J shed 7 bases, with 5 bases lying between them. The CDR3 reads CAISEWENEQFF. The CDR3 region has the DNA TGTGCCATCAGTGAGTGGGAAAATGAGCAGTTCTTC.

This clonotype was seen many times. The V gene is TRBV7-3, the J gene TRBJ2-5, with 8 bases lining up with TRBD2. The V gene's germline CDR1 is SGHTA and CDR2 FQGTGA. V trimming: 5 bases; J trimming: 4 bases; junction bases outside the gene matches: 6. There are 14 residues in the CDR3. The CDR3 protein is CASSRLGGAETQYF. The CDR3 DNA reads TGTGCCAGCAGCAGGCTCGGGGGGGCAGAGACCCAGTACTTC.

V and J are TRBV12-3 or TRBV12-4 and TRBJ2-3; D is tentatively TRBD1 or TRBD2 (5 bases each). The CDR3 consists of 14 residues. Trimming left V 6 bases short and J 5 bases short, with 15 bases between. Written as DNA, the CDR3 is TGTGCCAGCAGCTATGGACTGGGGGAAGATACGCAGTATTTT. Its protein is CASSYGLGEDTQYF.

This clonotype appeared many times. The chain combines TRBV11-2 with TRBJ2-7; D gene uncertain. Germline lookup yields CDR1 SGHAT and CDR2 FQNNGV. The CDR3 totals 15 residues. The germline V and J ends were trimmed by 1 base and 3 bases, with 13 bases remaining between them. CDR3 sequence (DNA): TGTGCCAGCAGCTTAGCCCCCCACCTAGGCTACGAGCAGTACTTC. Translation gives CASSLAPHLGYEQYF.

This clonotype has ten or more counts. The chain links TRBV6-5 to TRBJ2-7, with D possibly being TRBD2 (6 bases). V lost 6 bases to trimming and J lost 3 bases, with 18 bases between them. CDR1 is MNHEY and CDR2 is SVGAGI in the germline V gene. The length of the CDR3 is 15 residues. CDR3 nucleotide sequence: TGTGCCAGCAGGTTGACGGGAGTCTCGTACTACGAGCAGTACTTC. This sequence encodes CASRLTGVSYYEQYF.

This clonotype was seen ten or more times. The junction departs from germline at one end; a sequencing error may be responsible. The CDR3 sequence: CASSESGGTEASF. The CDR3 DNA reads as TGCGCCAGCAGTGAGTCGGGGGGAACTGAAGCTTCCTTT. The chain carries TRBV10-1 and TRBJ1-1, with D possibly TRBD1 on 5 matching bases. Germline CDR1 reads WNHNN; CDR2 reads SYGVQD (reference sequence). CDR3 length: 13 amino acids.

Here the CDR3 reads CSVGGLAGVFSYEQYF. The CDR3 nucleotides are TGCAGCGTCGGCGGACTAGCGGGAGTGTTCTCCTACGAGCAGTACTTC. The V gene is TRBV29-1, the J gene TRBJ2-7; 13 nucleotides line up with TRBD2. The V and J ends lost 6 bases and 0 bases, in that order; junction bases with no gene match: 8. Per germline, CDR1 SQVTM and CDR2 ANQGSEA. There are 16 residues in the CDR3.

In its sample, this clonotype was seen many times. The genes are TRBV2 and TRBJ1-5, with D uncertain. Germline V gene sequence: CDR1 SNHLY, CDR2 FYNNEI. Trimming shortened V by 4 bases and J by 5 bases, and 6 bases separated the two germline ends. The CDR3 covers 12 residues. The CDR3 region has the DNA TGTGCCAGCAGTGTCGGGGATCAGCCCCAGCATTTT. This codes for CASSVGDQPQHF.

There are many counts of this clonotype. The chain recombines TRBV7-9 with TRBJ2-2; D possibly corresponds to TRBD2 (5 bases). This CDR3 has 16 amino acids. CDR1 is SEHNR and CDR2 is FQNEAQ in the germline V gene (reference sequence). V lost 5 bases, J lost 3 bases, and 16 bases lay in between. The CDR3 bases are TGTGCCAGCAGCGTGACACCGGGATCCGACACCGGGGAGCTGTTTTTT. Protein: CASSVTPGSDTGELFF. The full variable domain, in which reference TRBV7-9 and TRBJ2-2 provide the parts outside the CDR3, is DTGVSQNPRHKITKRGQNVTFRCDPISEHNRLYWYRQTLGQGPEFLTYFQNEAQLEKSRLLSDRFSAERPKGSFSTLEIQRTEQGDSAMYLCASSVTPGSDTGELFFGEGSRLTVL.

The gene calls are TRBV15 and TRBJ2-5; D is unclear. The V gene lost 3 bases and the J gene lost 4 bases, with 6 bases spanning the gap. The CDR3 is 12 amino acids. Germline CDR1 reads LNHNV; CDR2 reads YYDKDF (reference sequence). For the CDR3, the DNA is TGTGCCACCAGCAGCTTCCTAGAGACCCAGTACTTC. It translates to CATSSFLETQYF.

The chain combines TRBV2 with TRBJ1-1; no clear D. The germline gives CDR1 SNHLY, CDR2 FYNNEI. Between the trimmed V and J ends, which lost 11 bases and 1 base, there was a span of 14 bases. CDR3 length: 13 residues. Written as DNA, the CDR3 is TGTGCCTGGAACCACGACACGAACACTGAAGCTTTCTTT. This sequence encodes CAWNHDTNTEAFF. The whole variable domain, filled in from reference TRBV2 and TRBJ1-1, reads EPEVTQTPSHQVTQMGQEVILRCVPISNHLYFYWYRQILGQKVEFLVSFYNNEISEKSEIFDDQFSVERPDGSNFTLKIRSTKLEDSAMYFCAWNHDTNTEAFFGQGTRLTVV.

This clonotype was seen repeatedly, ten times or more. The chain links TRBV11-3 to TRBJ1-4; the D gene is possibly TRBD1 (5 bases). In germline, CDR1 is SGHNT, CDR2 YENEEA. The CDR3 runs 14 residues. V gave up 5 bases and J gave up 7 bases, with 14 bases separating them. DNA for the CDR3: TGTGCCAGCAGCGGGGACTATAGAGGTGAAAAACTGTTTTTT. This encodes CASSGDYRGEKLFF. The full variable domain, in which reference TRBV11-3 and TRBJ1-4 provide the parts outside the CDR3, is EAGVVQSPRYKIIEKKQPVAFWCNPISGHNTLYWYLQNLGQGPELLIRYENEEAVDDSQLPKDRFSAERLKGVDSTLKIQPAELGDSAVYLCASSGDYRGEKLFFGSGTQLSVL.

Worth noting for this clonotype: The junction differs from germline at one of its ends, possibly a read error. The chain employs TRBV12-3 or TRBV12-4 and TRBJ2-6, with 10 bases that match TRBD1. The CDR3 loop spans 13 amino acids. The CDR3 DNA sequence: TGTGCCAGCAGCCGACAGGGGGCCGGCACTGAAGCTTTC. Its translation: CASSRQGAGTEAF.

This clonotype was counted many times. Possible read error: a much larger clone is one base away. The V call is TRBV7-2, the J call TRBJ2-5; no firm D call. Germline V gene sequence: CDR1 SGHTA, CDR2 FQGNSA. This CDR3 has 12 residues. V was clipped by 3 bases and J by 1 base, with 3 bases between them. The CDR3 spells CASSLCQETQYF. Here the CDR3 DNA reads TGTGCCAGCAGCTTGTGCCAAGAGACCCAGTACTTC.

Turning to this clonotype: With a much larger clone just one base away, this may be a read error. This sequence joins TRBV6-6 and TRBJ2-5, with 7 bases that match TRBD2. The ends lost 6 bases at V and 7 bases at J; junction bases unmatched: 5. This CDR3 has 12 residues. Germline loops: CDR1 MNHNY, CDR2 SVGAGI (reference sequence). The chain's CDR3 is CASRREGGTQYF. The CDR3 nucleotides are TGTGCCAGCAGGAGGGAGGGAGGGACCCAGTACTTC.

At least ten counts were recorded for this clonotype. The chain is built from TRBV5-8 and TRBJ1-2, with 9 bases matching TRBD1. Germline lookup yields CDR1 SGHTS and CDR2 YDEGEE. The CDR3 is 12 amino acids. The V gene end was trimmed by 6 bases and the J gene end by 14 bases; junction bases not matched to a gene: 11. This CDR3 reads CASTARTGVETF. For the CDR3, the DNA is TGTGCCAGCACCGCCAGGACAGGGGTGGAGACCTTC.

This clonotype came up many times. V gene TRBV10-1 combines with J gene TRBJ1-3; D remains ambiguous. V lost 5 bases to trimming and J lost 2 bases, with 7 bases between them. The germline gives CDR1 WNHNN, CDR2 SYGVQD (reference sequence). This CDR3 spans 13 amino acids. CDR3 sequence reads: CASSPMTGNTIYF. The CDR3 nucleotides read TGCGCCAGCAGTCCTATGACTGGAAACACCATATATTTT.

As to this clonotype: This could be a read error, since a much larger clone is one nucleotide away. The V call is TRBV11-1, the J call TRBJ1-1, with D perhaps matching TRBD1 (5 bases). CDR3 length: 14 amino acids. Between the trimmed V and J ends, which lost 4 bases and 5 bases, there was a span of 14 bases. The germline V gene has CDR1 SGHAT and CDR2 FQDESV (reference sequence). The CDR3 DNA reads TGTGCCAGCAGCTCGGTGGCGGGGCAAACTGAAGCTTTCTTT. This codes for CASSSVAGQTEAFF.

The chain couples TRBV7-2 to TRBJ2-5; D may be TRBD2 (6 bases). Germline CDR1 is SGHTA and CDR2 is FQGNSA. The CDR3 is 14 amino acids. The germline V and J ends were trimmed by 2 bases and 5 bases, with 12 bases remaining between them. The CDR3 DNA follows: TGTGCCAGCAGCTTAAGACTAGTTAGGGAGACCCAGTACTTC. Translated, it gives CASSLRLVRETQYF.